This T cell receptor beta chain was recovered during a study of siplizumab effects on memory and regulatory T cells. As for this clone: Its antigen is undetermined.

CDR1 is SGHRS and CDR2 is YFSETQ in the germline V gene. This CDR3 is 16 amino acids long. V lost 0 bases and J lost 0, with 11 bases in between. Study-wide results and caveats: Naive T cells were seen as more diverse than memory cells and as major alloresponse contributors. Naive-or-memory phenotypes were unassignable for roughly 80-95% of proliferating CD4+ or CD8+ clones. The alloreactive clones that mapped to unstimulated subsets made up only a minor fraction.

Data came from immunoSEQ multiplex PCR; TCRdb stores just in-frame clones and leaves some out. The sample lists 100,000 or so clones, 94% seen once, with over 1% in the top ten. This sequence was found in a human donor in good health. The sample comprised non-Treg CD4+ T cells sorted from blood. The chain recombines TRBV5-1 with TRBJ2-3; a possible D gene is TRBD1 (5 bases). CDR3 DNA sequence: TGCGCCAGCAGCTTGGATGGGGCGCCCAGCACAGATACGCAGTATTTT. Amino acids: CASSLDGAPSTDTQYF. Variable domain in full (rest from reference TRBV5-1 and TRBJ2-3): KAGVTQTPRYLIKTRGQQVTLSCSPISGHRSVSWYQQTPGQGLQFLFEYFSETQRNKGNFPGRFSGRQFSNSRSEMNVSTLELGDSALYLCASSLDGAPSTDTQYFGPGTRLTVL.